The rows below give T cell receptor beta chains drawn from one sample of a study of blood T cell repertoires in COVID-19. Using immunoSEQ multiplex PCR, the repertoire was profiled, and TCRdb retains in-frame clones only, with some absent. Of around 100,000 clones detected, 87% appear once; the ten largest clones hold about 7.4%. Sequencing used peripheral blood. The receptors stem from a man aged 25-40 years in a cohort sampled during active COVID-19. CDR3s include the opening cysteine and the closing phenylalanine or tryptophan. A D gene is named only where the DNA matches it firmly. Where a row states a size, it is once, few, many or the class of an expanded clone; other rows omit it.

j_call cdr3_length d_call v_call clone_size cdr3_nt cdr3_aa
TRBJ1-1 14 TRBD1 TRBV7-9 NA TGTGCCAGCAGCTTACAGGGGGCGACTATAGAAGCTTTCTTT CASSLQGATIEAFF
TRBJ1-1 14 TRBD1 TRBV18 NA TGTGCCAGCTCACCGACAGGGGGCGGCACTGAAGCTTTCTTT CASSPTGGGTEAFF
TRBJ1-1 16 TRBD1 TRBV5-1 NA TGCGCCAGCAGCCTCGGACAGGCAAATCTTGGCACTGAAGCTTTCTTT CASSLGQANLGTEAFF
TRBJ1-1 13 NA TRBV7-8 once TGTGCCAGCAGCCAGGGGCCGGGCACTGAAGCTTTCTTT CASSQGPGTEAFF
TRBJ1-2 14 NA TRBV28 NA TGTGCCAGCAGTCCCTCTACAGGGAACTATGGCTACACCTTC CASSPSTGNYGYTF
TRBJ2-7 15 TRBD2 TRBV4-1 few TGCGCCAGCAGCCCCTATAGCGGGGGCATCTACGAGCAGTACTTC CASSPYSGGIYEQYF
TRBJ1-3 14 NA TRBV30 NA TGTGCCTGCCCTCTCGACAGTGGTGGAAACACCATATATTTT CACPLDSGGNTIYF
TRBJ2-1 15 TRBD2 TRBV3-1/TRBV3-2 NA TGTGCCAGCAGCCAAGGACTAGCGGGGTACAATGAGCAGTTCTTC CASSQGLAGYNEQFF
TRBJ2-7 15 NA TRBV27 NA TGTGCCAGCAGTTTATCAGGGCTAGGGGTCTACGAGCAGTACTTC CASSLSGLGVYEQYF
TRBJ1-4 12 NA TRBV6-5 NA TGTGCCAGCAGAAGGGGGGGAGAAAAACTGTTTTTT CASRRGGEKLFF
TRBJ1-4 14 TRBD1 TRBV12-5 NA TGTGCTAGTGGTTTGCAGGGGGCGCGGGAAAAACTGTTTTTT CASGLQGAREKLFF
TRBJ1-2 15 NA TRBV4-3 NA TGCGCCAGCAGCCAAGATTCACAGAATGACTATGGCTACACCTTC CASSQDSQNDYGYTF
TRBJ1-2 15 TRBD1 TRBV11-2 NA TGTGCCAGCAGCTCTACAGGACAGGGGGCCTATGGCTACACCTTC CASSSTGQGAYGYTF
TRBJ1-5 15 TRBD1 TRBV9 NA TGTGCCAGCAGCGTAGATGGGACAGGGGATCAGCCCCAGCATTTT CASSVDGTGDQPQHF
TRBJ2-2 15 NA TRBV19 NA TGTGCCAGTAGTATAGGGTTTGGAGGCACCGGGGAGCTGTTTTTT CASSIGFGGTGELFF
TRBJ1-1 13 NA TRBV5-5 NA TGTGCCAGCAGCTTGTCAGAGAACACTGAAGCTTTCTTT CASSLSENTEAFF
TRBJ2-5 13 NA TRBV6-6 NA TGTGCCGGTCGACGAGGGACTGAAGAGACCCAGTACTTC CAGRRGTEETQYF
TRBJ1-1 15 TRBD1 TRBV27 NA TGTGCCAGCAGTCCCCAGGACAGGGGGCGGACTGAAGCTTTCTTT CASSPQDRGRTEAFF
TRBJ2-2 16 TRBD2 TRBV11-1 few TGTGCCAGCAGCTTTTCCAGCGGGGGTGCCACCGGGGAGCTGTTTTTT CASSFSSGGATGELFF
TRBJ1-2 15 NA TRBV7-9 once TGTGCCAGCAGCCCGTCTTCCGGACAGCCCTATGGCTACACCTTC CASSPSSGQPYGYTF
TRBJ1-3 14 NA TRBV9 NA TGTGCCAGCAGCGTAGCGGGGACTGGAAACACCATATATTTT CASSVAGTGNTIYF
TRBJ2-7 15 TRBD1 TRBV6-5 NA TGTGCCAGCAGTTACCGGGACAGGGGTTCCTACGAGCAGTACTTC CASSYRDRGSYEQYF
TRBJ2-1 15 TRBD2 TRBV19 NA TGTGCCAGTAGTATCCTAGCGGGGAGCCGCGATGAGCAGTTCTTC CASSILAGSRDEQFF
TRBJ2-7 18 TRBD1 TRBV28 once TGTGCCAGCAGTTCTTCCGGGACAGGGGGTACCTTGGCCTACGAGCAGTACTTC CASSSSGTGGTLAYEQYF
TRBJ1-1 14 NA TRBV24-1 NA TGTGCCACCAGTGATAAAAGTTCGGACACTGAAGCTTTCTTT CATSDKSSDTEAFF
TRBJ1-2 14 NA TRBV29-1 NA TGCAGCGTCCCTTTCGGGGGGCGCAATTATGGCTACACCTTC CSVPFGGRNYGYTF
TRBJ2-2 17 TRBD1 TRBV6-2/TRBV6-3 once TGTGCCAGCAGTTTTTTCCGGGACAGGGCGAACACCGGGGAGCTGTTTTTT CASSFFRDRANTGELFF
TRBJ2-3 14 TRBD2 TRBV30 NA TGTGCCTGGAGGTCGGCGGGGGGCCTCCCCGTGGAGTATTTT CAWRSAGGLPVEYF
TRBJ1-2 16 NA TRBV7-9 NA TGTGCCAGCAGCCCTTTTATGGACATTACTAACTATGGCTACACCTTC CASSPFMDITNYGYTF
TRBJ1-1 12 TRBD1 TRBV12-3/TRBV12-4 NA TGTGCCAGCAGTTGGGCACAGGGGGGAGCTTTCTTT CASSWAQGGAFF
TRBJ2-1 13 TRBD2 TRBV24-1 NA TGTGCCTACAAACGGGGGGGCAGCTATGAGCAGTTCTTC CAYKRGGSYEQFF
TRBJ1-2 14 TRBD1 TRBV11-2 NA TGTGCCAGCAGCTCGCCGGGACAGGGGGATGGCTACACCTTC CASSSPGQGDGYTF
TRBJ2-1 14 TRBD2 TRBV6-2/TRBV6-3 NA TGTGCCAGCAGCAGGACTAGCGGGGTGCTCGAGCAGTTCTTC CASSRTSGVLEQFF
TRBJ2-1 16 NA TRBV2 NA TGTGCCAGCAGCCCGAAGACGGGGGGCCTCTACAATGAGCAGTTCTTC CASSPKTGGLYNEQFF
TRBJ2-1 15 TRBD2 TRBV14 NA TGTGCCAGCAGCCTTAGCGGGGGCGTCTTTTATGAGCAGTTCTTC CASSLSGGVFYEQFF
TRBJ1-1 13 NA TRBV6-6 NA TGTGCCAGCAGTTACTCGACAGGCTATGAAGCTTTCTTT CASSYSTGYEAFF
TRBJ2-7 13 TRBD2 TRBV5-4 NA TGTGCCAGCAGCCCGCGGGGGGGAACCGAGCAGTACTTC CASSPRGGTEQYF
TRBJ1-1 13 NA TRBV2 NA TGTGCCAGCAGAGATCAGGGGAACACTGAAGCTTTCTTT CASRDQGNTEAFF
TRBJ2-7 15 TRBD2 TRBV7-9 NA TGTGCCAGCAGTCGGACTAGCGGGGGGGCTTACGAGCAGTACTTC CASSRTSGGAYEQYF
TRBJ1-1 14 TRBD1 TRBV6-5 NA TGTGCCAGCAGTTTCAACAGGGGAGGTACTGAAGCTTTCTTT CASSFNRGGTEAFF
TRBJ2-1 15 NA TRBV5-1 NA TGCGCCAGCAGCTTCTGGGGACAGCGGGCCGATGAGCAGTTCTTC CASSFWGQRADEQFF
TRBJ2-7 15 NA TRBV6-5 few TGTGCCAGCAGCGGAACAGGGCTCGGCTCCTACGAGCAGTACTTC CASSGTGLGSYEQYF
TRBJ1-2 17 NA TRBV4-1 NA TGCGCCAGCAGCCAAGGGACCCGGGTACAGGACAACTATGGCTACACCTTC CASSQGTRVQDNYGYTF